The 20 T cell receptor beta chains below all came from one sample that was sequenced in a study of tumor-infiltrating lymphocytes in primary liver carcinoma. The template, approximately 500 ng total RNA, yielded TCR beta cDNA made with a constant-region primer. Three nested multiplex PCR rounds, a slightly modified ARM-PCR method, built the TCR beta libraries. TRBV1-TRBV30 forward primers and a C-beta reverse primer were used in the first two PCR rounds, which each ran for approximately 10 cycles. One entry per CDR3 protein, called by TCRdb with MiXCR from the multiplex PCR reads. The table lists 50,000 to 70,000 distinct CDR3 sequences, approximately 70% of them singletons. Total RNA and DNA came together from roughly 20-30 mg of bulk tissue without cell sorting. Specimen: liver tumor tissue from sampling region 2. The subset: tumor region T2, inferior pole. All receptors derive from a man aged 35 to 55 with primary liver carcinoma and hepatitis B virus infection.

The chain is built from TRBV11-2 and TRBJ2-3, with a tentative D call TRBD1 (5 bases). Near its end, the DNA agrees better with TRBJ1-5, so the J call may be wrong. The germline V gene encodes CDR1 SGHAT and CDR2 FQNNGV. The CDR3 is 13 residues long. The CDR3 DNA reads TGTGCCAGCAGCTCGATTAGTACAGGTACGCAGCATTTT. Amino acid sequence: CASSSISTGTQHF.

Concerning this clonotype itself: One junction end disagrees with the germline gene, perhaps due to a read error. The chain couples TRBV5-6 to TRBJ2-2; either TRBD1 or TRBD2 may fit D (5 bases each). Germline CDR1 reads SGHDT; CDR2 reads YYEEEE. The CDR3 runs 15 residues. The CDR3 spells CASSSWTRVTGEPFF. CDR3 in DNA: TGTGCCAGCAGCTCCTGGACACGGGTGACCGGGGAGCCGTTTTTT.

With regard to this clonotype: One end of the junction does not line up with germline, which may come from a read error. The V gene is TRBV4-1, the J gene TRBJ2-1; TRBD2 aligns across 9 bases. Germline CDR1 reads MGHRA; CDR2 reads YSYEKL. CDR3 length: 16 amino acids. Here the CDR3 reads CAGSQDWTSVYNEQFF. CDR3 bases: TGCGCCGGCAGCCAAGATTGGACTAGCGTATACAATGAGCAGTTCTTC.

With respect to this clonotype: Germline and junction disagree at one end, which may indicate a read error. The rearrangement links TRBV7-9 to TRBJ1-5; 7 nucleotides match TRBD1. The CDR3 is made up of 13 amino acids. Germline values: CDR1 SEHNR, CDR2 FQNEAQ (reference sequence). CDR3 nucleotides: TGTGCCAGTGAGGGGGCACGAGATCAGCGCCAGCATTTT. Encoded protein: CASEGARDQRQHF.

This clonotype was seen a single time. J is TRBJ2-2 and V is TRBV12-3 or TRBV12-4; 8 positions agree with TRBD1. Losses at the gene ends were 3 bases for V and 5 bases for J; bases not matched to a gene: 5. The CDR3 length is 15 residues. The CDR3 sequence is CASSLGRGPTGELFF. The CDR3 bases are TGTGCCAGCAGTTTGGGCAGGGGGCCGACCGGGGAGCTGTTTTTT.

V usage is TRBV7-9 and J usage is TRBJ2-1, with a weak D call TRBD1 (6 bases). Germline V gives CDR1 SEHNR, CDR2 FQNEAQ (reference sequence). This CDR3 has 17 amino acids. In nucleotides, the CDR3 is TGTACCGGCAGCTTACCGTATCAGGGGCCTAAAACAAATGAGCAGTTCTTC. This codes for CTGSLPYQGPKTNEQFF.

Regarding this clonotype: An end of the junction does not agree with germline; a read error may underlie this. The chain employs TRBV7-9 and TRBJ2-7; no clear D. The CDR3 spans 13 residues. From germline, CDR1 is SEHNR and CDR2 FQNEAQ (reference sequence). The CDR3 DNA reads TGTGCCAGCAGCTTAGCTAGTACCTACGAGCGGTACTTC. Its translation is CASSLASTYERYF.

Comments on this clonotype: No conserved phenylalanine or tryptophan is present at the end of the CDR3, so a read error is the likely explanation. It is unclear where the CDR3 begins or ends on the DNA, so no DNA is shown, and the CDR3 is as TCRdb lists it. CDR3: CASSEGTGDCNQPQHI. The V gene is TRBV6-1, the J gene TRBJ1-5; the DNA was not compared with TRBD1, the D call given in the table. A total of 16 residues make up the CDR3, ends included. The germline V gene encodes CDR1 MNHNS and CDR2 SASEGT.

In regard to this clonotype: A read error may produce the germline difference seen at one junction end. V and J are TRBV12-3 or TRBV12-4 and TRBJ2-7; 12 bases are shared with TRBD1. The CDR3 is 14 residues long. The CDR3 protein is CASNLGTGGYEQYF. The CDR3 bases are TGTGCCAGCAATTTAGGGACAGGGGGCTACGAGCAATACTTC.

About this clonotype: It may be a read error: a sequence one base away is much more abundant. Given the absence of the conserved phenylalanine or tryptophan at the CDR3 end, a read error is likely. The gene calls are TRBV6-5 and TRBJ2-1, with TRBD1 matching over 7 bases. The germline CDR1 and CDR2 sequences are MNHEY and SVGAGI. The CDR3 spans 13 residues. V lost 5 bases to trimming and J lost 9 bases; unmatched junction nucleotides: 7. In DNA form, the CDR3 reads TGTGCCAGCAGTCAACGACAGGGTGGTGAGCAGTTCTTA. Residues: CASSQRQGGEQFL.

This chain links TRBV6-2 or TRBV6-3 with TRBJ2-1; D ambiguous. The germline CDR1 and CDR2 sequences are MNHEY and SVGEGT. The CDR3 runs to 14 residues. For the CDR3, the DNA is TGTGCAAGAAGTGGGCTTACCCCGTGGGATGAGCAGTTCTTC. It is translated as CARSGLTPWDEQFF.

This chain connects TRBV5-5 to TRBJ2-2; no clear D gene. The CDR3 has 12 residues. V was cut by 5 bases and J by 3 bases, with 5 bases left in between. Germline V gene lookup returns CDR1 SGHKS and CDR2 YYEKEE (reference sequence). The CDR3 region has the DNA TGTGCCAGCAGACTCCACACCGGGGAGCTGTTTTTT. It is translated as CASRLHTGELFF.

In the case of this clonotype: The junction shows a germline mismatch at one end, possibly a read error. CDR3 residues: CANSQDGGDTQYF. The CDR3 nucleotides are TGCGCCAACAGCCAAGATGGTGGCGATACGCAGTATTTT. The V call is TRBV4-3, the J call TRBJ2-3, with D uncertain. There are 13 residues in the CDR3. Looked up from germline, CDR1 is LGHNA and CDR2 is YSLEER.

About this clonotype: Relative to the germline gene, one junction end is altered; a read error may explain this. The DNA of the CDR3 is TGTGCCAGCAGTTACTCCCAGGTCAATCAACCCCAGCATTTT. This codes for CASSYSQVNQPQHF. The chain recombines TRBV6-2 or TRBV6-3 with TRBJ1-5; D unresolved. Per germline, CDR1 MNHEY and CDR2 SVGEGT. The CDR3 has 14 residues.

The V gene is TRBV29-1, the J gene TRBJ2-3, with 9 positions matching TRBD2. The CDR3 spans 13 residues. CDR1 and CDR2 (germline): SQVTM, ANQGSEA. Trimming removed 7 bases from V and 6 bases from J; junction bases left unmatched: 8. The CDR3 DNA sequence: TGCAGCGGTACCCTAGCGGGAAGGGATACGCAGTATTTT. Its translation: CSGTLAGRDTQYF.

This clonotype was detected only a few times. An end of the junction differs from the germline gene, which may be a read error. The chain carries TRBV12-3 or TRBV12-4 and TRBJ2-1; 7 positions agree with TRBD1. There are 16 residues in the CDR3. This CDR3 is CASSLRGQISYNEQFF. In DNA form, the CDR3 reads TGTGCCAGCAGTTTAAGGGGACAGATCTCCTACAATGAGCAATTCTTC.

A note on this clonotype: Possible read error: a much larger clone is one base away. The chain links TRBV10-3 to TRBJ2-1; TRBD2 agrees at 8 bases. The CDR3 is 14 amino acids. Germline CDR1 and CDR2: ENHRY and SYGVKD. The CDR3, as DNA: TGTGCCAGCAGTAGCGGGAAGGCCAAAAATGAGCAGTTCTTC. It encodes CASSSGKAKNEQFF.

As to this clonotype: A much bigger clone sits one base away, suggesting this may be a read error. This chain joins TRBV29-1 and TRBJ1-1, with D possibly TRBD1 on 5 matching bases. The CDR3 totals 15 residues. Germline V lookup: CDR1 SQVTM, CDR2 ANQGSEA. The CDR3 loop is CSVDGGWGMRTESFF. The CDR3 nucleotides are TGCAGCGTTGACGGGGGGTGGGGGATGAGGACTGAATCTTTCTTT.

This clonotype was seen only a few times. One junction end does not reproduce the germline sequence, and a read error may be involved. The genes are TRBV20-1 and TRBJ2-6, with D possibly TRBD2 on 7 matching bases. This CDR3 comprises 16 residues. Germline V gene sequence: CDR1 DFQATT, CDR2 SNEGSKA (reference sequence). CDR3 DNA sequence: TGCAGTGCCGAATCGGCGGGGGCGTCTGGGGCCAACATCCTGACTTTC. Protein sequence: CSAESAGASGANILTF.

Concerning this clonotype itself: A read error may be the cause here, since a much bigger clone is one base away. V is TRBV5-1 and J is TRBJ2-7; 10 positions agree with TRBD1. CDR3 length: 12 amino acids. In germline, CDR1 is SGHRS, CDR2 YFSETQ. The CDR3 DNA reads TGCGCCAGCAGCCCCGGGACAGGGGAGCATTACTTC. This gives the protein CASSPGTGEHYF.